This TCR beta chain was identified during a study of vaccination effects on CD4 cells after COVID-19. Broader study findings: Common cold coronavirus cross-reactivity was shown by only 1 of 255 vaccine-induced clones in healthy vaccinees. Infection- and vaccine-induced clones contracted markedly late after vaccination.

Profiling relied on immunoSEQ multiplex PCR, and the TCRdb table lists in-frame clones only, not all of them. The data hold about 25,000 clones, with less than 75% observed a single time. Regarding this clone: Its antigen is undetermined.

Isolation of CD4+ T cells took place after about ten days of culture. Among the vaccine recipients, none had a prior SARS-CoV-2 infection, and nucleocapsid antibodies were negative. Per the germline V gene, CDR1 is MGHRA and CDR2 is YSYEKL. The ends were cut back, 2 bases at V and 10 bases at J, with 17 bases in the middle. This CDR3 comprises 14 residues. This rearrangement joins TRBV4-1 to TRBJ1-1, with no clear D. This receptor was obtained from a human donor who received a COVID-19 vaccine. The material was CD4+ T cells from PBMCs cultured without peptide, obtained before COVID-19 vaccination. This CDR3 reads CASSQRTALEGAFF. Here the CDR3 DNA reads TGCGCCAGCAGCCAACGGACCGCCCTCGAGGGAGCTTTCTTT.